This entry concerns a single T cell receptor beta chain. Antigen: not known. This sample stems from a study of cytomegalovirus exposure and HLA in healthy donors. The PCR employed 60 Vbeta primers together with 13 Jbeta primers. TCRdb's table, derived via immunoSEQ multiplex PCR, lists solely in-frame clones and lacks some. The sample shows 200,000 or so clones, around 85% of them seen only once. Findings and limits, study-wide: CMV serostatus was the sole immune exposure information available. Reportedly, a later analysis found an Asian-associated ancestry cluster had fewer N-insertions than the approximately 670-donor mean.

With V trimmed by 4 bases and J by 0 bases, 3 bases remained unmatched. In germline, CDR1 is GTSNPN, CDR2 SVGIG (reference sequence). The CDR3 loop spans 13 amino acids. The rearrangement joins TRBV30 to TRBJ2-7, with 7 bases that match TRBD2. The sequencing sample was made of PBMCs. This sequence originates from a man in his forties or fifties in good health and CMV-seropositive. The chain's CDR3 is CAWTRGSSYEQYF. The CDR3, as DNA: TGTGCCTGGACGCGGGGGAGCTCCTACGAGCAGTACTTC.